Below, one T cell receptor beta chain is given with its context. In the original workflow: Counts of nucleated cells, estimated from reference gene primer amplification, were obtained. Using immunoSEQ multiplex PCR, the repertoire was profiled, and TCRdb retains in-frame clones only, with some absent. The V and J calls and the clone size are those of that table, but D and trimming were determined from the DNA. This table has fewer than 250,000 clones, just under 85% appearing once. The source of the sample is a study of blood T cell repertoires in COVID-19. For the study at large: Material from acute and convalescent COVID-19 was sourced from the United States, Italy and Spain. In each case, the material was cDNA or gDNA derived from T cells, B-cell-depleted T cells, or PBMCs.

Trimming pared 4 bases from V and 11 bases from J, leaving 20 bases between. The V gene's germline CDR1 is MDHEN and CDR2 SYDVKM. The CDR3 length is 15 residues. The genes are TRBV28 and TRBJ1-4, with D perhaps TRBD1 (6 bases). Input material: peripheral blood. The clonotype comes from a woman of 80 years or more with acute or convalescent COVID-19. CDR3 residues: CASSSGTLAVGKLFF. The CDR3 DNA is TGTGCCAGCAGTTCGGGGACACTGGCCGTGGGGAAACTGTTTTTT.